The sequence of this TCR beta chain was determined in a study of T cells after yellow fever vaccination. Trimming removed 2 bases from V and 2 bases from J, with 10 bases in between. CDR1 is MNHEY and CDR2 is SVGAGI in the germline V gene. The CDR3 spans 14 residues. This clonotype was seen repeatedly, ten times or more. 5'RACE template switching produced TCR cDNA carrying a universal primer site and UMIs. Each CDR3 protein is one row after TCRdb ran MiXCR on the 5' RACE reads. The sample has about 260,000 distinct CDR3 sequences, over 10% seen once; the top ten hold 0.5% to 0.6%. The sample here was CD4+ T cells sorted from PBMCs, taken 45 days after the yellow fever booster vaccination. The TCR originated in a man in his thirties or forties who received the YFV17D yellow fever vaccine. The V call is TRBV6-5, the J call TRBJ2-7, with TRBD1 as a possible D gene (6 bases). CDR3 bases: TGTGCCAGCAGTTACGGGACAACACCCTACGAGCAGTACTTC. Amino acids: CASSYGTTPYEQYF.